The entry below describes one T cell receptor (beta chain). Its antigen remains unidentified. No quality values exist for individual bases; no much larger clone is one base distant. This specimen belongs to a study of blood T cell repertoires in COVID-19 (dated by TCRdb to the early 2020s). Background for the entire study: Samples covering the acute and convalescent phases of COVID-19 were provided by collaborators in the United States, Italy and Spain. A freely available public database, intended as a resource for researchers studying the immune response to SARS-CoV-2, is where the repertoires were released. The samples were drawn from the first 160 participants of the ongoing ImmuneRACE study and from 950 to 1,500 subjects provided by 6 global collaborators. Sample metadata almost always included a de-identified subject ID, COVID-19 status, age in years and sex. The prospective study material was composed of cDNA or gDNA derived from T cells, B-cell-depleted T cells, or PBMCs. Subjects who had been exposed to COVID-19, were actively infected with it, or had recovered from it provided the deeply sampled blood TCRbeta repertoires that made up the dataset. Where available, HLA class I and class II types were obtained from metadata supplied by the sample provider rather than from assay-based typing. Results and caveats for the whole study, not just this receptor: The amount of clinical and demographic metadata varied by source and participant and was provided uncurated.

The germline ends are 14 bases apart after V is trimmed by 5 bases and J by 7 bases. The CDR3 starts with the cysteine, ends with the phenylalanine, and has 14 residues. Only the CDR3 DNA stays, 42 bases, in frame from base 1. CDR1 and CDR2 (MNHEY, SVGEGT) derive from the germline V gene. Each collaborating institution followed its own protocols to collect whole blood in K2EDTA tubes. For TCRbeta analysis, collaborator samples were shipped as frozen whole blood, as isolated PBMCs, or as DNA extracted from either sample type. The immunoSEQ Assay, a bias-controlled multiplex PCR, was used to amplify TCRbeta CDR3 regions from genomic DNA. As for how the authors treated the data: The number of nucleated cells in each sample was estimated by amplification of reference gene primers within the assay. To quantify the absolute abundance of each unique TCRbeta CDR3 rearrangement, sequence reads were collapsed and filtered. For each sample, productive Simpson clonality was calculated by taking the square root of Simpson's diversity index across productive rearrangements. Held by TCRdb, this immuneACCESS table contains in-frame sequences only and omits some clones. Under half of the omission traces to an unresolved V gene where checked; the cause of the rest is unknown. The V and J calls and clone size come from that table; D and trimming were worked out from the DNA. The sample contains about 220,000 clones, 80% of them found a single time. The top ten hold 13% of the sample.

The source material was peripheral blood. The receptor comes from a human donor in a cohort sampled during active COVID-19. This chain is built from TRBV6-2 or TRBV6-3 and TRBJ1-4; the D gene cannot be named for sure. The DNA is TGTGCCAGCAGTCCGTTAGTCGAACGTGAAAAACTGTTTTTT. The translation is CASSPLVEREKLFF.